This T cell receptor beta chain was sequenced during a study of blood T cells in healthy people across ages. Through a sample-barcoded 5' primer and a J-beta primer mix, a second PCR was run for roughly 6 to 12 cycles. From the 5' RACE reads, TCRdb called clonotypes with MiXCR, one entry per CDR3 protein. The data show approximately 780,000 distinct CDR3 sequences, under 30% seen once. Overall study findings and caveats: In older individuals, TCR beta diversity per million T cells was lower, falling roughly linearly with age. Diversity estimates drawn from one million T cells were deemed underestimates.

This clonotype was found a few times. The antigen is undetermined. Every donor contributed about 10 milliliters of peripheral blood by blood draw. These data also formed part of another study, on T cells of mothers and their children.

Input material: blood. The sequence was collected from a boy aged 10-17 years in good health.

This chain's CDR3 is CSARQGGDLTDTQYF. The CDR3 DNA reads as TGCAGTGCTCGCCAGGGGGGGGACCTCACAGATACGCAGTATTTT. The rearrangement joins TRBV20-1 to TRBJ2-3, with D perhaps assigned TRBD1 or TRBD2 (7 bases each). Trimming took 5 bases from V and 2 from J, leaving 17 bases between them. Germline CDR1 reads DFQATT; CDR2 reads SNEGSKA (reference sequence). This CDR3 is 15 amino acids long.